This record looks at one T cell receptor beta chain sequence and its context. Its target is not known. This specimen belongs to a study of T-cell memory formation after mild COVID-19. The study's findings and limits: The study found contracting CD4+ clones mainly in CM and EM and contracting CD8+ clones in EMRA.

MiXCR, run by TCRdb on the 5' RACE reads, gives a single entry per CDR3 protein. The profile shows about 400,000 distinct CDR3 sequences, about 15% of them singletons. Germline values: CDR1 SGHTA, CDR2 FQGNSA. V was pared by 8 bases and J by 4 bases, with 23 bases between. This CDR3 spans 16 amino acids. This receptor was obtained from a man in his late teens or twenties who had mild COVID-19 (a few samples of this study predate the infection). Cell type and time point are not known. The sequenced material came from PBMCs or a T cell subset sorted from them (not recorded which). This chain connects TRBV7-2 to TRBJ1-1; the D gene is possibly TRBD1 (6 bases). In DNA form, the CDR3 reads TGTGCCAGCTCCTCCGGGGGGGGCAGAGCGAGCACTGAAGCTTTCTTT. This encodes CASSSGGGRASTEAFF.